The 31 T cell receptor beta chains listed next were all sequenced from one sample in a study of blood T cell repertoires in COVID-19. The repertoire was sequenced with immunoSEQ multiplex PCR; TCRdb's copy has only in-frame clones and lacks some. The sample includes roughly 250,000 clones, about 88% seen only once; the top ten take approximately 3.7%. The material sequenced was peripheral blood. Receptors originate from a man aged 55 to 70 who had recovered from COVID-19.

The chain employs TRBV29-1 and TRBJ1-1; D is possibly TRBD1 (6 bases). Germline V CDR1 and CDR2: SQVTM, ANQGSEA. This CDR3 has 14 amino acids. Trimming pared 4 bases from V and 2 bases from J, leaving 14 bases between. DNA for the CDR3: TGCAGCGTTGGTTCAGGGGTGCTAAACACTGAAGCTTTCTTT. Residues: CSVGSGVLNTEAFF. Using reference TRBV29-1 and TRBJ1-1 for the parts outside the CDR3, the full variable domain is SAVISQKPSRDICQRGTSLTIQCQVDSQVTMMFWYRQQPGQSLTLIATANQGSEATYESGFVIDKFPISRPNLTFSTLTVSNMSPEDSSIYLCSVGSGVLNTEAFFGQGTRLTVV.

The chain has TRBV27 and TRBJ1-3; D may be TRBD1 (6 bases). Germline CDR1 MNHEY, CDR2 SMNVEV (reference sequence). The CDR3 sequence is 14 residues long. Trimming shortened V by 2 bases and J by 2 bases, and 7 bases separated the two germline ends. The CDR3 nucleotides are TGTGCCAGCAGTTTAGGGACAACTGGAAACACCATATATTTT. Encoded protein: CASSLGTTGNTIYF.

This chain joins TRBV7-9 and TRBJ1-5; TRBD1 agrees at 7 bases. V shed 6 bases and J 5 bases; nucleotides not matched to a gene: 10. CDR1 and CDR2 from the germline V gene are SEHNR and FQNEAQ (reference sequence). The CDR3 is 15 amino acids. CDR3 residues: CASSRLGGADQPQHF. The CDR3 nucleotides are TGTGCCAGCAGTCGGCTAGGGGGCGCGGATCAGCCCCAGCATTTT.

J is TRBJ2-5 and V is TRBV12-3 or TRBV12-4; possible D gene TRBD1, 6 bases. This CDR3 has 11 residues. With 6 bases removed from V and 12 bases from J, the gap between germline ends came to 14 bases. CDR3 sequence: CASSIEGQKYF. The CDR3 DNA sequence: TGTGCCAGCAGCATCGAAGGACAGAAGTACTTC.

The chain joins TRBV29-1 to TRBJ2-7, with D possibly matching TRBD1 (5 bases). V was trimmed by 6 bases and J by 5 bases, leaving 11 bases between them. The CDR3 extends over 11 amino acids. Germline CDR1 SQVTM, CDR2 ANQGSEA. CDR3 region: CSVDTPHEQYF. CDR3 nucleotide sequence: TGCAGCGTGGACACGCCGCACGAGCAGTACTTC.

The J gene is TRBJ1-1, the V gene TRBV7-2; TRBD1 might be the D (5 bases). The CDR3 covers 16 residues. The V and J ends lost 0 bases and 2 bases respectively, with 13 bases between them. Germline CDR1 reads SGHTA; CDR2 reads FQGNSA. CDR3 coding DNA: TGTGCCAGCAGCTTAGCGGGGAGGCAGGGTAACACTGAAGCTTTCTTT. Amino acids: CASSLAGRQGNTEAFF. The variable domain in full, completed from reference TRBV7-2 and TRBJ1-1, reads GAGVSQSPSNKVTEKGKDVELRCDPISGHTALYWYRQSLGQGLEFLIYFQGNSAPDKSGLPSDRFSAERTGGSVSTLTIQRTQQEDSAVYLCASSLAGRQGNTEAFFGQGTRLTVV.

V and J are TRBV6-5 and TRBJ1-1; 8 positions agree with TRBD1. Germline V gene lookup returns CDR1 MNHEY and CDR2 SVGAGI. The V and J ends lost 6 bases and 7 bases, in that order; junction bases with no gene match: 10. CDR3 length: 14 amino acids. Here the CDR3 DNA reads TGTGCCAGCAGGGGCAGGGGGCGAGGAAATGAAGCTTTCTTT. This gives the protein CASRGRGRGNEAFF.

The genes are TRBV27 and TRBJ2-1; 9 bases align to TRBD2. Losses at the gene ends were 6 bases for V and 9 bases for J; bases not matched to a gene: 15. This CDR3 region has 16 residues. Germline CDR1 MNHEY, CDR2 SMNVEV (reference sequence). The CDR3 loop reads CASSPPPGRGGLEQFF. The CDR3, as DNA: TGTGCCAGCAGCCCCCCCCCGGGGCGGGGGGGCCTTGAGCAGTTCTTC.

This clone has a handful of counts. The chain uses TRBV30 and TRBJ2-4; D is possibly TRBD1 (5 bases). V lost 5 bases and J lost 5, with 16 bases in between. This CDR3 contains 14 residues. Looked up from germline, CDR1 is GTSNPN and CDR2 is SVGIG (reference sequence). The CDR3 nucleotides read TGTGCCTGGGTAGACAGTGATATACAAAACATTCAGTACTTC. The encoded protein is CAWVDSDIQNIQYF. Looking up the rest from reference TRBV30 and TRBJ2-4 gives the full variable domain: SQTIHQWPATLVQPVGSPLSLECTVEGTSNPNLYWYRQAAGRGLQLLFYSVGIGQISSEVPQNLSASRPQDRQFILSSKKLLLSDSGFYLCAWVDSDIQNIQYFGAGTRLSVL.

The CDR3 spells CASSLISGPLKESDTQYF. DNA of the CDR3: TGTGCCAGCAGCTTGATTAGCGGGCCCCTTAAGGAGTCAGATACGCAGTATTTT. This chain uses TRBV5-6 with TRBJ2-3; TRBD2 matches at 7 bases. CDR1 and CDR2 from the germline V gene are SGHDT and YYEEEE. This CDR3 contains 18 residues. After removal of 1 base from V and 4 bases from J, the junction contained 15 bases not matched to a gene.

The genes are TRBV6-2 or TRBV6-3 and TRBJ2-7, with TRBD2 matching 9 bases. Germline trimming cut 8 bases from V and 3 bases from J; bases unmatched to any gene: 8. The CDR3 contains 14 residues. Germline lookup yields CDR1 MNHEY and CDR2 SVGEGT. The CDR3 DNA is TGTGCCAGCTGCCGTAGCGGGGGAGGCTACGAGCAGTACTTC. Its protein product is CASCRSGGGYEQYF.

V gene TRBV20-1 combines with J gene TRBJ2-5; tentatively, D is TRBD2 (6 bases). CDR1 is DFQATT, CDR2 SNEGSKA, per germline (reference sequence). The V and J ends lost 3 bases and 5 bases respectively, with 16 bases between them. CDR3 length equals 14 residues. CDR3 loop: CSASPPVEGETQYF. The CDR3 region has the DNA TGCAGTGCTAGTCCCCCGGTGGAGGGGGAGACCCAGTACTTC.

This rearrangement joins TRBV2 to TRBJ1-2, with TRBD1 identical over 10 bases. CDR1 SNHLY and CDR2 FYNNEI come from the germline V gene. There are 15 residues in the CDR3. With 6 bases clipped from V and 5 bases from J, the junction kept 9 bases outside the gene matches. This chain's CDR3 is CASRPGTGVVYGYTF. For the CDR3, the DNA is TGTGCCAGCAGGCCCGGGACAGGGGTGGTTTATGGCTACACCTTC.

The rearrangement uses TRBV19 and TRBJ1-1; D is unclear. V gave up 2 bases and J gave up 1 base, with 5 bases separating them. Germline V CDR1 and CDR2: LNHDA, SQIVND (reference sequence). This CDR3 comprises 13 residues. CDR3 sequence: CASSIIQNTEAFF. The CDR3 bases are TGTGCCAGTAGTATAATACAGAACACTGAAGCTTTCTTT.

This sequence joins TRBV7-9 and TRBJ2-7; no clear D gene. Germline V lookup: CDR1 SEHNR, CDR2 FQNEAQ (reference sequence). This CDR3 has 15 residues. V lost 6 bases and J lost 3, with 18 bases in between. The CDR3 nucleotides are TGTGCCAGCAGTTTCGCACCTGGTCCCAGCTACGAGCAGTACTTC. It translates to CASSFAPGPSYEQYF.

The rearrangement joins TRBV10-3 to TRBJ2-1; 8 positions match TRBD1. The germline CDR1 and CDR2 sequences are ENHRY and SYGVKD. The CDR3 runs to 17 residues. Trimming at V came to 4 bases and at J to 0 bases, leaving 8 bases not matched to a gene. The CDR3 DNA sequence: TGTGCCATCAGTGCAGGGGGCCCCACCAGCTCCTACAATGAGCAGTTCTTC. It encodes CAISAGGPTSSYNEQFF.

This rearrangement joins TRBV5-1 to TRBJ1-5; no clear D. Germline lookup yields CDR1 SGHRS and CDR2 YFSETQ. The CDR3 extends over 15 amino acids. Trimming shortened V by 0 bases and J by 3 bases, and 10 bases separated the two germline ends. The CDR3 protein is CASSLEAGYNQPQHF. CDR3 sequence (DNA): TGCGCCAGCAGCTTGGAGGCGGGGTACAATCAGCCCCAGCATTTT.

The gene calls are TRBV6-5 and TRBJ2-7, with 7 nucleotides matching TRBD1. From germline, CDR1 is MNHEY and CDR2 SVGAGI. The CDR3 has 16 amino acids. Trimming removed 3 bases from V and 7 bases from J; junction bases left unmatched: 15. The CDR3 nucleotides are TGTGCCAGCAGTTATTGGCAGCCGACAGGGTCCTCGGAGCAGTACTTC. This sequence encodes CASSYWQPTGSSEQYF.

The V and J genes are TRBV4-1 and TRBJ1-1, with no clear D. The CDR3 totals 13 residues. V was pared by 1 base and J by 4 bases, with 7 bases between. CDR1 MGHRA and CDR2 YSYEKL come from the germline V gene. CDR3 amino acids: CASSQGGPTEAFF. The CDR3 nucleotides are TGCGCCAGCAGCCAAGGAGGGCCCACTGAAGCTTTCTTT.

In its sample, this clone was seen once. The chain employs TRBV6-5 and TRBJ1-2; unclear D gene. V gave up 6 bases and J gave up 4 bases, with 15 bases separating them. Germline V gives CDR1 MNHEY, CDR2 SVGAGI. This CDR3 region has 14 residues. CDR3 in amino acids: CASRRAGRSYGYTF. The DNA for the CDR3 is TGTGCCAGCAGGCGGGCTGGACGGAGCTATGGCTACACCTTC.

A single count supports this clone. The V call is TRBV29-1, the J call TRBJ1-2, with 7 bases aligning to TRBD1. Germline V gives CDR1 SQVTM, CDR2 ANQGSEA. Germline trimming cut 6 bases from V and 8 bases from J; bases unmatched to any gene: 9. This CDR3 is 12 amino acids long. The CDR3 sequence is CSVVNQGGGYTF. Here the CDR3 DNA reads TGCAGCGTCGTCAATCAGGGGGGAGGCTACACCTTC.

This clone has a handful of counts. The chain joins TRBV11-3 to TRBJ2-1, with a tentative D call TRBD2 (6 bases). Germline V gives CDR1 SGHNT, CDR2 YENEEA. Trimming stripped 1 base from V and 8 bases from J, with 15 bases between. The CDR3 spans 15 residues. CDR3 in DNA: TGTGCCAGCAGCTTAGGCCGGGACTGGCTTGATGAGCAGTTCTTC. Its protein product is CASSLGRDWLDEQFF.

The rearrangement uses TRBV7-3 and TRBJ2-3, with D possibly matching TRBD2 (6 bases). The germline gives CDR1 SGHTA, CDR2 FQGTGA. Trimming removed 1 base at V and 3 bases at J, with 14 bases between. This CDR3 has 16 amino acids. The CDR3 is CASSLIGGVRTDTQYF. CDR3 in DNA: TGTGCCAGCAGCTTAATAGGCGGGGTGAGGACAGATACGCAGTATTTT.

V is TRBV10-3 and J is TRBJ1-2; 11 positions match TRBD1. V shed 4 bases and J 3 bases; nucleotides not matched to a gene: 7. Germline V lookup: CDR1 ENHRY, CDR2 SYGVKD. The CDR3 is 16 residues long. The CDR3 sequence: CAISGGQGGMDYGYTF. The DNA of the CDR3 is TGTGCCATCAGTGGGGGACAGGGGGGAATGGACTATGGCTACACCTTC.

The chain has TRBV6-6 and TRBJ2-2, with D perhaps matching TRBD1 (6 bases). Germline lookup yields CDR1 MNHNY and CDR2 SVGAGI (reference sequence). CDR3 length: 15 amino acids. V was trimmed by 6 bases and J by 1 base, leaving 12 bases between them. CDR3 in amino acids: CASSDTQGNTGELFF. The CDR3 bases are TGTGCCAGCAGCGATACACAGGGGAACACCGGGGAGCTGTTTTTT.

The chain links TRBV29-1 to TRBJ2-1; 8 bases align to TRBD1. Germline assignment: CDR1 SQVTM and CDR2 ANQGSEA. There are 15 residues in the CDR3. V dropped 6 bases and J dropped 2; count of bases not matched to a gene: 9. CDR3: CSVGERTGTYNEQFF. The CDR3 DNA follows: TGCAGCGTGGGGGAGAGGACAGGGACCTACAATGAGCAGTTCTTC.

The rearrangement uses TRBV14 and TRBJ1-2; D might be TRBD1 (5 bases). The CDR3 extends over 15 amino acids. The V end lost 0 bases, the J end lost 4 bases, and 12 bases lay between the germline ends. Germline assignment: CDR1 SGHDN and CDR2 FVKESK. For the CDR3, the DNA is TGTGCCAGCAGCCAAGATTGGAGGGGAAGCTATGGCTACACCTTC. Protein product: CASSQDWRGSYGYTF. The full variable domain, completed using reference TRBV14 and TRBJ1-2, is EAGVTQFPSHSVIEKGQTVTLRCDPISGHDNLYWYRRVMGKEIKFLLHFVKESKQDESGMPNNRFLAERTGGTYSTLKVQPAELEDSGVYFCASSQDWRGSYGYTFGSGTRLTVV.

The J gene is TRBJ2-1, the V gene TRBV9; D is undetermined. V was pared by 4 bases and J by 5 bases, with 10 bases between. The CDR3 has 13 residues. The V gene's germline CDR1 is SGDLS and CDR2 YYNGEE. CDR3 region: CASSLEQHNEQFF. The CDR3 region has the DNA TGTGCCAGCAGCCTAGAACAGCACAATGAGCAGTTCTTC.

The genes are TRBV5-6 and TRBJ1-5; perhaps TRBD1 as D (6 bases). Trimming took off 5 bases at V and 0 bases at J, with 12 bases between the two ends. Germline values: CDR1 SGHDT, CDR2 YYEEEE. The CDR3 has 15 residues. The CDR3 DNA follows: TGTGCCAGCAGTTTCAGGGGAAGTAGCAATCAGCCCCAGCATTTT. This codes for CASSFRGSSNQPQHF.

This rearrangement joins TRBV24-1 to TRBJ2-2; perhaps TRBD2 as D (5 bases). The CDR3 is made up of 13 amino acids. Trimming cost V 3 bases and J 9 bases, with 10 bases left between them. The V gene's germline CDR1 is KGHDR and CDR2 SFDVKD. For the CDR3, the DNA is TGTGCCACCAGTGATACGGGGAGCCGGGAGCTGTTTTTT. Its protein product is CATSDTGSRELFF.

V and J are TRBV4-2 and TRBJ2-3; 9 positions match TRBD2. V dropped 0 bases and J dropped 3; count of bases not matched to a gene: 10. Germline loops: CDR1 LGHNA, CDR2 YNFKEQ. CDR3 length: 18 amino acids. The chain's CDR3 is CASSQDLAAGGRTDTQYF. The DNA for the CDR3 is TGTGCCAGCAGCCAAGATCTGGCGGCGGGGGGGCGGACAGATACGCAGTATTTT.